These T cell receptor beta chains were read from a single sample in a study of long-term antiretroviral therapy in people with HIV. Profiling relied on immunoSEQ multiplex PCR, and the TCRdb table lists in-frame clones only, not all of them. The sample records more than 15,000 clones, around 85% being singletons. The input for sequencing was unsorted PBMCs, taken less than 1.3 years before starting antiretroviral therapy. The origin of the receptors is a man aged 25 to 45 with HIV. Each CDR3 is given with its conserved first and last residue. D genes are given only for firm matches. Size values are once, few and many counts, or a class for expanded clones, and some rows have none.

clone_size,j_call,v_call,d_call,cdr3_nt,cdr3_aa
.,TRBJ2-3,TRBV11-2,TRBD1,TGTGCCAGCAGCTTAGATCCCCCGACGACAGGGAGCACAGATACGCAGTATTTT,CASSLDPPTTGSTDTQYF
.,TRBJ2-1,TRBV5-1,TRBD2,TGCGCCAGCGGATCTAGCGGGAGTCACAATGAGCAGTTCTTC,CASGSSGSHNEQFF
.,TRBJ2-5,TRBV21-1,.,TGTGCCAGCAGACAGGGGAGGCAGACCCAGTACTTC,CASRQGRQTQYF
once,TRBJ2-7,TRBV19,.,TGTGCCAGTAGTAAGGGGAGCGGCTACGAGCAGTACTTC,CASSKGSGYEQYF
.,TRBJ1-1,TRBV18,TRBD1,TGTGCCAGCTCACCTCTCGACAGGGCCCAGAACACTGAAGCTTTCTTT,CASSPLDRAQNTEAFF
.,TRBJ2-3,TRBV29-1,.,TGCAGCGTTGAGGCCGACGACACAGATACGCAGTATTTT,CSVEADDTDTQYF
.,TRBJ1-1,TRBV2,.,TGTGCCAGCAGCCAAGACCCGACTGAAGCTTTCTTT,CASSQDPTEAFF
.,TRBJ1-2,TRBV18,.,TGTGCCAGCTCAGCGGGTGTCAACTATGGCTACACCTTC,CASSAGVNYGYTF
.,TRBJ2-5,TRBV5-4,.,TGTGCCAGCAGCTTGACTGCGTTCTCACAAGAGACCCAGTACTTC,CASSLTAFSQETQYF
.,TRBJ1-2,TRBV5-8,.,TGTGCCAGCAGCGTGACAGATGGCTACACCTTC,CASSVTDGYTF
.,TRBJ2-7,TRBV7-9,TRBD2,TGTGCCAGCAGCTTAGCACTAGCGGTCTACGAGCAGTACTTC,CASSLALAVYEQYF
few,TRBJ1-4,TRBV27,.,TGTGCCAGCAGCTACAAGGGGGCTAATGAAAAACTGTTTTTT,CASSYKGANEKLFF
.,TRBJ1-5,TRBV7-9,TRBD1,TGTGCCAGCAGCTCCATAGGGACAGTAGCCCAGCATTTT,CASSSIGTVAQHF
.,TRBJ2-7,TRBV9,TRBD1,TGTGCCAGCAGCGCCGGCCCACAGGGGTCCGAGCAGTACTTC,CASSAGPQGSEQYF
few,TRBJ1-2,TRBV5-6,TRBD1,TGTGCCAGCAGCTCGACAGGGCAAACTAACTATGGCTACACCTTC,CASSSTGQTNYGYTF
.,TRBJ1-1,TRBV6-5,.,TGTGCCAGCAGTTACTCGAGTGTGAACACTGAAGCTTTCTTT,CASSYSSVNTEAFF
.,TRBJ1-2,TRBV29-1,.,TGCAGCGTTGCGGGGAAAGGGGACCTGCTAAACTATGGCTACACCTTC,CSVAGKGDLLNYGYTF
.,TRBJ1-1,TRBV4-2,.,TGTGCCAGCAGCCAAGCTCAGGGGATAGACTCTGAAGCTTTCTTT,CASSQAQGIDSEAFF
.,TRBJ2-2,TRBV7-2,.,TGTGCCAGCAGCTTAAAGGGCTCCGGGGAGCTGTTTTTT,CASSLKGSGELFF
.,TRBJ1-1,TRBV19,.,TGTGCCAGTAGTGGACCAGGGAACATGAACACTGAAGCTTTCTTT,CASSGPGNMNTEAFF
.,TRBJ2-5,TRBV5-1,TRBD2,TGCGCCAGCACTTCAGCGGGAGGACAAGAGACCCAGTACTTC,CASTSAGGQETQYF
.,TRBJ2-7,TRBV14,TRBD1,TGTGCCAGCAGCCGGGGGGACAGGTTCCACGAGCAGTACTTC,CASSRGDRFHEQYF
.,TRBJ2-3,TRBV11-2,.,TGTGCCAGCAGCTTAGATCCCGGCACAGATACGCAGTATTTT,CASSLDPGTDTQYF
.,TRBJ2-1,TRBV21-1,.,TGTGCCAGCACGGCAACTAGCGGGAGCCACAATGAGCAGTTCTTC,CASTATSGSHNEQFF
.,TRBJ2-5,TRBV21-1,.,TGTGCCAGCAGCACGGAGACCCAGTACTTC,CASSTETQYF
.,TRBJ2-2,TRBV9,.,TGTGCCAGCAGGGTACTACCCAACACCGGGGAGCTGTTTTTT,CASRVLPNTGELFF
few,TRBJ2-7,TRBV28,TRBD2,TGTGCCAGCGGGCATAGCGGGACACTCTACGAGCAGTACTTC,CASGHSGTLYEQYF
few,TRBJ2-1,TRBV5-6,.,TGTGCCAGCAGCTTGTCCGAGGGAGGCGGTTTGAATATTGGTGAGCAGTTCTTC,CASSLSEGGGLNIGEQFF
once,TRBJ2-5,TRBV7-9,TRBD1,TGTGCCAGCAGCCCCCGACCGGGACAGCCGCAAAGAGAGACCCAGTACTTC,CASSPRPGQPQRETQYF
.,TRBJ2-7,TRBV5-1,TRBD1,TGCGCCAGCAGCTTGCACCCGGGACAGGGGGCTTCCGAGCAGTACTTC,CASSLHPGQGASEQYF
.,TRBJ1-1,TRBV14,TRBD1,TGTGCCAGCAGCCAGTGGACAGGGGGCACTGAAGCTTTCTTT,CASSQWTGGTEAFF
.,TRBJ1-1,TRBV29-1,TRBD1,TGCAGCGTTGAAGGCGGACGACAGGGAGTAAGTACTGAAGCTTTCTTT,CSVEGGRQGVSTEAFF
.,TRBJ2-1,TRBV29-1,.,TGCAGCGTTGAAGCGGTCCGGACCAGACCGGATGAGCAGTTCTTC,CSVEAVRTRPDEQFF
medium-sized,TRBJ1-1,TRBV4-2,.,TGTGCCAGCAGCCAAGGGGACACTGAAGCTTTCTTT,CASSQGDTEAFF
.,TRBJ2-7,TRBV6-6,.,TGTGCCAGCAGTTACACCCCAAGCTCCTACGAGCAGTACTTC,CASSYTPSSYEQYF
.,TRBJ2-2,TRBV19,TRBD1,TGTGCCACCAGACAGGGGACCACCGGGGAGCTGTTTTTT,CATRQGTTGELFF
.,TRBJ2-1,TRBV29-1,TRBD2,TGCAGCGTTGCTAGCGGGGGTAATGAGCAGTTCTTC,CSVASGGNEQFF
.,TRBJ1-5,TRBV18,.,TGTGCCAGCTCTCTGGGACGGGATCAGCCCCAGCATTTT,CASSLGRDQPQHF
.,TRBJ1-6,TRBV27,.,TGTGCCAGCAGTTTAGGGCAGGCTAAAAGTTCACCCCTCCACTTT,CASSLGQAKSSPLHF
.,TRBJ1-6,TRBV14,.,TGTGCCAGCAGCCTGGAGAGGGGAGAAGATTCACCCCTCCACTTT,CASSLERGEDSPLHF
.,TRBJ2-1,TRBV2,TRBD1,TGTGCCAGCTTATCCGACAGGGAAAGCTACAATGAGCAGTTCTTC,CASLSDRESYNEQFF
.,TRBJ2-7,TRBV11-2,.,TGTGCCAGCAGCAGGGGGGGCTCCAGCTCCTACGAGCAGTACTTC,CASSRGGSSSYEQYF
.,TRBJ2-7,TRBV7-2,.,TGTGCCAGCAGCTTAGTACGACTTCCCAGCGGGTCCTACGAGCAGTACTTC,CASSLVRLPSGSYEQYF
.,TRBJ2-5,TRBV29-1,.,TGCAGCGTCTTGAACAGGGAGACCCAAGAGACCCAGTACTTC,CSVLNRETQETQYF
.,TRBJ1-5,TRBV5-5,.,TGTGCCAGCAGCCTATTGTGGGATCAGCCCCAGCATTTT,CASSLLWDQPQHF
few,TRBJ1-3,TRBV5-1,.,TGCGCCAGCAGCTTGGCAGGGACCCAGAGCGGAAACACCATATATTTT,CASSLAGTQSGNTIYF
.,TRBJ2-7,TRBV27,TRBD2,TGTGCCAGCAGTTTATCCAGCGGGAGGGCGGCGCAGTACTTC,CASSLSSGRAAQYF
.,TRBJ1-2,TRBV10-3,TRBD1,TGTGCCATCAGTGACCCGGGACAGGGGGCGGTACAGGGCTACACCTTC,CAISDPGQGAVQGYTF
few,TRBJ1-2,TRBV28,TRBD1,TGTGCCAGCGTTCCCGGGACAGGCGTCTATGGCTACACCTTC,CASVPGTGVYGYTF
.,TRBJ2-2,TRBV29-1,TRBD2,TGCAGCGTTGGGGGAGCGGGGGGGAACACCGGGGAGCTGTTTTTT,CSVGGAGGNTGELFF
few,TRBJ2-3,TRBV28,.,TGTGCCAGCAGGCGGGGGCAATATGAGACAGATACGCAGTATTTT,CASRRGQYETDTQYF
.,TRBJ2-2,TRBV4-1,.,TGCGCCAGCAGCCAGGACAGCGGCAGGGCACCCGGGGAGCTGTTTTTT,CASSQDSGRAPGELFF
.,TRBJ1-1,TRBV7-2,.,TGTGCCAGCAGCTTAGTGAGGGGCACTGAAGCTTTCTTT,CASSLVRGTEAFF
.,TRBJ2-1,TRBV28,TRBD2,TGTGCCAGCAGCACAAATCTAGCGGGATTCGTGGGTGAGCAGTTCTTC,CASSTNLAGFVGEQFF
.,TRBJ2-1,TRBV7-6,.,TGTGCGAGCGCTCCGGCGGGGGCGGTCTTTGAGCAGTTCTTC,CASAPAGAVFEQFF
.,TRBJ1-1,TRBV11-2,.,TGTGCCAGCAGCTTATATCCTCGAGATTGGGCGGGTCACACTGAAGCTTTCTTT,CASSLYPRDWAGHTEAFF
.,TRBJ1-5,TRBV6-1,.,TGTGCCAGCAGTGAACCCTTCAATCAGCCCCAGCATTTT,CASSEPFNQPQHF